A single sample is the source of the 14 T cell receptor beta chains below, sequenced in a study of blood T cell repertoires in COVID-19. Some clones are missing from TCRdb's copy, which holds only in-frame ones; the method was immunoSEQ multiplex PCR. The sample gives about 70,000 clones, around 74% of which show up once; 9.5% to 10% is in the top ten. Sequencing was performed on peripheral blood. Receptors originate from a human donor in a cohort sampled during active COVID-19.

The chain is built from TRBV6-6 and TRBJ1-1; TRBD1 agrees at 7 bases. The ends lost 6 bases at V and 7 bases at J; junction bases unmatched: 11. Germline V gene sequence: CDR1 MNHNY, CDR2 SVGAGI (reference sequence). This CDR3 contains 14 residues. CDR3 residues: CASSLTGTANEAFF. As DNA, the CDR3 is TGTGCCAGCAGCCTTACAGGGACAGCAAATGAAGCTTTCTTT.

V and J are TRBV28 and TRBJ2-3; the match to TRBD2 covers 9 bases. CDR1 is MDHEN, CDR2 SYDVKM, per germline. The CDR3 length is 16 residues. Trimming took 3 bases from V and 6 from J; bases not matched to a gene: 10. For the CDR3, the DNA is TGTGCCAGCAGTTTCTACGGAGCGGGGGGCAGGGATACGCAGTATTTT. Protein: CASSFYGAGGRDTQYF.

The rearrangement uses TRBV12-5 and TRBJ2-7, with 9 bases fitting TRBD1. This CDR3 has 14 residues. Germline V gene lookup returns CDR1 LGHNT and CDR2 FRNRAP. V lost 3 bases, J lost 7 bases, and 7 bases stayed unmatched. Here the CDR3 reads CASGFRGQGKEQYF. As DNA, the CDR3 is TGTGCTAGTGGTTTCCGAGGACAGGGGAAGGAGCAGTACTTC.

V is TRBV5-4 and J is TRBJ2-7; 9 positions agree with TRBD2. J lost 3 bases, V lost 4 bases, and 5 bases had no gene match. This CDR3 contains 14 residues. Germline values: CDR1 SGHNT, CDR2 YYREEE (reference sequence). In DNA form, the CDR3 reads TGTGCCAGCAGCCTGGCGGGGGGGAACTACGAGCAGTACTTC. This sequence encodes CASSLAGGNYEQYF.

The chain recombines TRBV5-1 with TRBJ1-1; TRBD1 is a possible D gene (5 bases). Deletions cut 0 bases from V and 4 bases from J, with 13 bases between. Germline CDR1 is SGHRS and CDR2 is YFSETQ. The CDR3 consists of 15 residues. CDR3 in amino acids: CASSLVHGGSTEAFF. In DNA form, the CDR3 reads TGCGCCAGCAGCTTGGTTCACGGGGGTAGCACTGAAGCTTTCTTT.

The chain is built from TRBV29-1 and TRBJ2-7; 7 nucleotides align to TRBD1. After removal of 6 bases from V and 2 bases from J, the junction contained 7 bases not matched to a gene. This CDR3 has 13 amino acids. The germline CDR1 and CDR2 sequences are SQVTM and ANQGSEA. The DNA of the CDR3 is TGCAGCGTCGCTGACAGGGTGACCTACGAGCAGTACTTC. Protein: CSVADRVTYEQYF.

The chain employs TRBV7-9 and TRBJ1-4, with 7 nucleotides matching TRBD1. In germline, CDR1 is SEHNR, CDR2 FQNEAQ (reference sequence). The CDR3 length is 18 residues. V shed 4 bases, J shed 3 bases, and the junction held 14 bases outside the gene matches. CDR3 region: CASSYGGRGISSNEKLFF. CDR3 coding DNA: TGTGCCAGCAGCTATGGGGGCAGGGGGATTTCGTCTAATGAAAAACTGTTTTTT.

The chain uses TRBV28 and TRBJ2-7, with D perhaps matching TRBD2 (5 bases). The CDR3 runs 13 residues. The germline V and J ends were trimmed by 6 bases and 2 bases, with 11 bases remaining between them. Per germline, CDR1 MDHEN and CDR2 SYDVKM. The CDR3 sequence is CASRTPTTYEQYF. The CDR3 DNA reads TGTGCCAGCAGAACCCCGACTACCTACGAGCAGTACTTC.

This chain connects TRBV27 to TRBJ2-7, with a possible D match to TRBD2 (6 bases). The CDR3 contains 15 residues. CDR1 MNHEY and CDR2 SMNVEV come from the germline V gene (reference sequence). Trimming took off 5 bases at V and 6 bases at J, with 20 bases between the two ends. The CDR3 coding sequence is TGTGCCAGCAGTCCCCGGAACAGCGGGTCTTTCGAGCAGTACTTC. Its translation is CASSPRNSGSFEQYF.

This clone showed up just a few times. J is TRBJ1-1 and V is TRBV11-2; D gene uncertain. CDR1 is SGHAT and CDR2 is FQNNGV in the germline V gene. V was clipped by 5 bases and J by 7 bases, with 8 bases between them. The CDR3 runs to 11 residues. CDR3 in DNA: TGTGCCAGCAGCCGCGATTATGAAGCTTTCTTT. Protein: CASSRDYEAFF.

The chain combines TRBV19 with TRBJ2-1, with 7 bases matching TRBD1. The CDR3 spans 14 residues. Germline values: CDR1 LNHDA, CDR2 SQIVND (reference sequence). The ends lost 4 bases at V and 7 bases at J; junction bases unmatched: 7. Written as DNA, the CDR3 is TGTGCCAGTAGTACACACAGGGGCCAGAATGAGCAGTTCTTC. Protein: CASSTHRGQNEQFF.

V usage is TRBV6-6 and J usage is TRBJ1-1, with D unresolved. V lost 6 bases and J lost 5, with 16 bases in between. Germline loops: CDR1 MNHNY, CDR2 SVGAGI (reference sequence). The CDR3 totals 14 residues. The CDR3 loop is CASSRVEGDTEAFF. The CDR3 DNA reads TGTGCCAGCAGCCGGGTCGAGGGAGATACTGAAGCTTTCTTT.

The sample holds one count of this clone. This sample also contains other DNA sequences that code for the same CDR3. This rearrangement joins TRBV3-1 (or the pseudogene TRBV3-2) to TRBJ2-1; 7 positions agree with TRBD2. CDR1 LGHDT and CDR2 YNNKEL come from the germline V gene (reference sequence). V shed 0 bases and J 0 bases; nucleotides not matched to a gene: 2. The CDR3 contains 16 residues. Here the CDR3 DNA reads TGTGCCAGCAGCCAAGATTCGGGGGGCTCCTACAATGAGCAGTTCTTC. Protein product: CASSQDSGGSYNEQFF.

This rearrangement joins TRBV6-5 to TRBJ1-5; D not resolved. V was cut by 0 bases and J by 0 bases, with 6 bases left in between. The CDR3 runs to 15 residues. The germline V gene encodes CDR1 MNHEY and CDR2 SVGAGI. The CDR3 DNA reads as TGTGCCAGCAGTTACTCCCACAGTAGCAATCAGCCCCAGCATTTT. This encodes CASSYSHSSNQPQHF.